Following are 4 T cell receptor beta chains from one sample sequenced in a study of OX40 agonist ivuxolimab in advanced cancers. Profiling relied on immunoSEQ multiplex PCR, and the TCRdb table lists in-frame clones only, not all of them. The table has roughly 60,000 clones, about 89% seen once. Specimen: CD4+ or CD8+ T cells sorted from blood, collected in a trial of the OX40 agonist ivuxolimab. Receptor source: an adult with an advanced solid tumor such as melanoma, head and neck, liver or kidney cancer.

The genes are TRBV6-1 and TRBJ2-5; no firm D call. The CDR3 totals 14 residues. V lost 4 bases, J lost 5 bases, and 14 bases lay in between. Per germline, CDR1 MNHNS and CDR2 SASEGT. The CDR3 DNA follows: TGTGCCAGCAGTGGGGCGGCCAGGTTGGAGACCCAGTACTTC. Its translation is CASSGAARLETQYF.

As to this clone: One end of the junction fails to match germline, which may point to a read error. The chain has TRBV5-1 and TRBJ1-5, with a possible D match to TRBD1 (6 bases). The germline V gene encodes CDR1 SGHRS and CDR2 YFSETQ. The CDR3 spans 14 residues. The CDR3 loop reads CASSFGQLNQSQHF. In DNA form, the CDR3 reads TGCGCCAGCAGCTTTGGACAGCTAAATCAGTCCCAGCATTTT.

The chain employs TRBV6-5 and TRBJ1-2; the D gene is possibly TRBD1 (6 bases). Trimming removed 2 bases from V and 8 bases from J, with 18 bases in between. CDR3 length: 15 amino acids. In germline, CDR1 is MNHEY, CDR2 SVGAGI. CDR3: CASSYNGQLSRGYTF. Written as DNA, the CDR3 is TGTGCCAGCAGTTACAACGGACAGCTTTCTAGAGGCTACACCTTC.

This chain joins TRBV27 and TRBJ2-3, with a possible D match to TRBD2 (5 bases). CDR1 and CDR2 (germline): MNHEY, SMNVEV (reference sequence). CDR3 length: 15 residues. V gave up 6 bases and J gave up 7 bases, with 20 bases separating them. The DNA of the CDR3 is TGTGCCAGCAGGACTACGGGATTTGCCATCAATACGCAGTATTTT. Its translation is CASRTTGFAINTQYF.